This section outlines one T cell receptor (beta chain) sequence together with its context. The data were obtained in a study of blood T cell repertoires in COVID-19. Turning to the study itself: The cDNA or gDNA used as material had been derived from T cells, B-cell-depleted T cells, or PBMCs.

As originally analysed: Reference gene primer amplification yielded estimated nucleated cell counts. Data came from immunoSEQ multiplex PCR; TCRdb stores just in-frame clones and leaves some out. V, J and clone size derive from that table, while D and trimming were established from the DNA sequence. Among about 140,000 clones listed, 80% were seen once. Material for sequencing was peripheral blood. This TCR derives from a woman between 45 and 60 years old with acute or convalescent COVID-19.

CDR3 sequence (DNA): TGCGCCAGCAGCGGACAGGTGGGCGTTAATGAAAAACTGTTTTTT. Translation: CASSGQVGVNEKLFF. The chain is built from TRBV5-1 and TRBJ1-4; 7 bases align to TRBD1. The CDR3 is made up of 15 amino acids. V was pared by 4 bases and J by 4 bases, with 7 bases of the junction left unmatched. In germline, CDR1 is SGHRS, CDR2 YFSETQ. The variable domain in full, with the rest retrieved from reference TRBV5-1 and TRBJ1-4, is KAGVTQTPRYLIKTRGQQVTLSCSPISGHRSVSWYQQTPGQGLQFLFEYFSETQRNKGNFPGRFSGRQFSNSRSEMNVSTLELGDSALYLCASSGQVGVNEKLFFGSGTQLSVL.